The clone carrying this T cell receptor beta chain showed up just once. The data were obtained in a study of blood T cell repertoires in COVID-19. In the study overall: Samples representing acute and convalescent COVID-19 were sourced from the United States, Italy and Spain. From T cells, B-cell-depleted T cells, or PBMCs came the material, which was cDNA or gDNA.

CDR1 and CDR2 (germline): WSHSY, SAAADI. V lost 3 bases and J lost 7; bases outside the gene matches: 6. The CDR3 totals 15 residues. Under the authors' procedure: The assay estimated nucleated cells by amplifying reference gene primers. Method: immunoSEQ multiplex PCR; TCRdb's copy keeps in-frame clones and lacks some. That table supplies the V and J calls and clone size; D and trimming were determined from the DNA. Of 59,000 or so clones listed, around 81% are singletons. This receptor was identified in a man aged 55 to 70 with acute or convalescent COVID-19. The chain joins TRBV10-2 to TRBJ2-4, with 10 bases that match TRBD2. The sequenced material came from peripheral blood. In nucleotides, the CDR3 is TGCGCCAGCAGTGAATTTAGCGGGGGGTGGAACATTCAGTACTTC. Protein: CASSEFSGGWNIQYF.